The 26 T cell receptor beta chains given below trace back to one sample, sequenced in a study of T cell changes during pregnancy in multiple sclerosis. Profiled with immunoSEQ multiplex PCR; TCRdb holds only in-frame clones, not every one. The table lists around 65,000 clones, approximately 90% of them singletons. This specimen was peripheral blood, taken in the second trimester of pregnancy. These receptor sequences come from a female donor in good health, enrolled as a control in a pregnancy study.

CDR3 bases: TGTGCCAGCAGTTTTCGAGATACGCAGTATTTT. It codes for CASSFRDTQYF. The chain recombines TRBV28 with TRBJ2-3; D not resolved. The CDR3 is 11 amino acids. Germline V lookup: CDR1 MDHEN, CDR2 SYDVKM. The V end was cut by 3 bases, the J end by 5 bases, with 3 bases between. The full variable domain, rest sourced from reference TRBV28 and TRBJ2-3, is DVKVTQSSRYLVKRTGEKVFLECVQDMDHENMFWYRQDPGLGLRLIYFSYDVKMKEKGDIPEGYSVSREKKERFSLILESASTNQTSMYLCASSFRDTQYFGPGTRLTVL.

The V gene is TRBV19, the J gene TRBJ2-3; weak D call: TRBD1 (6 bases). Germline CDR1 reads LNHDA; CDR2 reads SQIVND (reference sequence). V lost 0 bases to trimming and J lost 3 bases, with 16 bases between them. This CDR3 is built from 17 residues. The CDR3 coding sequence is TGTGCCAGTAGTATAGACCTTGGGACAACTAGTACAGATACGCAGTATTTT. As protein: CASSIDLGTTSTDTQYF.

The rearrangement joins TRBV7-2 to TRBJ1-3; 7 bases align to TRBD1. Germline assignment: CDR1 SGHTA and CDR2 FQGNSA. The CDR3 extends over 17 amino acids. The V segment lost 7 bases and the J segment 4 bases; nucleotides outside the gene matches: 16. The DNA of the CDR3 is TGTGCCAGCACCAAAAAAGGGGGCGCGATTTCCGGAAACACCATATATTTT. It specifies CASTKKGGAISGNTIYF.

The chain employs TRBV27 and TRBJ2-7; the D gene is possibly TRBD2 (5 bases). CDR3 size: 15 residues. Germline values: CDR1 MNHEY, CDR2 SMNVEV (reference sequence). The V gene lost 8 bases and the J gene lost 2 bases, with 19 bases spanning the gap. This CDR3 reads CASSRTFVGTYEQYF. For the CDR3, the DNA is TGTGCCAGCTCAAGGACTTTCGTAGGCACCTACGAGCAGTACTTC.

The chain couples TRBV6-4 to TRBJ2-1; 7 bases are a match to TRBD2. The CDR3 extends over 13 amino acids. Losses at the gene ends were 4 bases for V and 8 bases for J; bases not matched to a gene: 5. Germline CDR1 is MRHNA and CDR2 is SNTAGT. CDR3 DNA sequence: TGTGCCAGCAGTGCCACTAGCGAGGATGAGCAGTTCTTC. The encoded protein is CASSATSEDEQFF.

The CDR3 DNA follows: TGTGCCAGTAGTATAGATGGGACTAGCGAGATCTACGGGGAGCAGTACTTC. Translation gives CASSIDGTSEIYGEQYF. The chain is built from TRBV19 and TRBJ2-7; TRBD2 agrees at 10 bases. With 0 bases clipped from V and 7 bases from J, the junction kept 12 bases outside the gene matches. Germline-derived CDR1 and CDR2 are LNHDA and SQIVND (reference sequence). CDR3 size: 17 residues.

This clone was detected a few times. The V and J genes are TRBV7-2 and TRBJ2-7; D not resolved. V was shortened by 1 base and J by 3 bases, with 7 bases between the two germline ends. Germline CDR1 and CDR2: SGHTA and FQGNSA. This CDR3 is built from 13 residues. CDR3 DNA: TGTGCCAGCAGCTTAGAGCAGGACTACGAGCAGTACTTC. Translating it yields CASSLEQDYEQYF.

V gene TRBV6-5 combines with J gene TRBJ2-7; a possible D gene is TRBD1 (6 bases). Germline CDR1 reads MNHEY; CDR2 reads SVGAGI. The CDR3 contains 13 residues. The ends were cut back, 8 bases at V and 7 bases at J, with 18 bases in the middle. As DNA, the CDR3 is TGTGCCAGCCGCCCACCCACAGGGAGAGAGCAGTACTTC. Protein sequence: CASRPPTGREQYF.

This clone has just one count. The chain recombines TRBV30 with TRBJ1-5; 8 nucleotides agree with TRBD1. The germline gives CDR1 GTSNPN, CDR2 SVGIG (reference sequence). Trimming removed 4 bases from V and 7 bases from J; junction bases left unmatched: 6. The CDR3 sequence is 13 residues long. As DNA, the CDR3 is TGTGCCTGGACCGGACAGGGTCAGCAGCCCCAGCATTTT. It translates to CAWTGQGQQPQHF.

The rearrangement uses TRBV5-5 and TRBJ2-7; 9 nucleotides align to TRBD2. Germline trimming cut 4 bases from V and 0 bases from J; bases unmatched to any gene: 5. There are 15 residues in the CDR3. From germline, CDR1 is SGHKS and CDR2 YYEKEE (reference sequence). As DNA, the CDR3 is TGTGCCAGCAGCCAAGAGACTAGCGGCTCCTACGAGCAGTACTTC. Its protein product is CASSQETSGSYEQYF.

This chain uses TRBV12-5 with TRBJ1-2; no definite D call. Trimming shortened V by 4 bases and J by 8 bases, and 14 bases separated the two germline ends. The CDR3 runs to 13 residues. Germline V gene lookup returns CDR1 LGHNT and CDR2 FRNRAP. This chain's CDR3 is CASGSTWLSGYTF. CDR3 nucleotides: TGTGCTAGTGGTTCGACTTGGTTGTCGGGCTACACCTTC.

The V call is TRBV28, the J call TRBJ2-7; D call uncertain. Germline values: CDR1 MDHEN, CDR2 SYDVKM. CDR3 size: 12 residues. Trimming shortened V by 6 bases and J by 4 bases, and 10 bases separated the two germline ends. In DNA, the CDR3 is TGTGCCAGCAGAGAATCTATTTACGAGCAGTACTTC. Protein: CASRESIYEQYF.

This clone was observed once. The CDR3 reads CASSSSNYEQYF. The CDR3, as DNA: TGTGCCAGCAGCTCTAGTAACTACGAGCAGTACTTC. The chain carries TRBV11-2 and TRBJ2-7, with no clear D. Looked up from germline, CDR1 is SGHAT and CDR2 is FQNNGV. V was shortened by 4 bases and J by 3 bases, with 7 bases between the two germline ends. The CDR3 sequence is 12 residues long.

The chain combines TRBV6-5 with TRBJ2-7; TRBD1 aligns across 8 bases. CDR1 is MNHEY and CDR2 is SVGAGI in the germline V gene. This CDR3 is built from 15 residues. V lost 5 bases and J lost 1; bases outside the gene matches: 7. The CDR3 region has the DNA TGTGCCAGCAGTACTTGGGACAGGCGATCCTACGAGCAGTACTTC. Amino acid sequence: CASSTWDRRSYEQYF.

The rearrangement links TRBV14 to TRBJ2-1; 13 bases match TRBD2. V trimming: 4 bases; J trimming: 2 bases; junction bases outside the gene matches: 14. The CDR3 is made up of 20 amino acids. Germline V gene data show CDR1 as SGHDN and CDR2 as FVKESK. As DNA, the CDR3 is TGTGCCAGCAGCCCGTTCCCGGGACTAGCGGGGTCGAAACCCTACAATGAGCAGTTCTTC. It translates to CASSPFPGLAGSKPYNEQFF.

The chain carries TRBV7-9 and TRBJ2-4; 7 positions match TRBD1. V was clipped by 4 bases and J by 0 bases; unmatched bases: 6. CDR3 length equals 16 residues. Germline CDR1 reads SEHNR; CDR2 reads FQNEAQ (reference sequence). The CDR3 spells CASSSDRALAKNIQYF. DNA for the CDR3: TGTGCCAGCAGCTCCGACAGGGCACTAGCCAAAAACATTCAGTACTTC.

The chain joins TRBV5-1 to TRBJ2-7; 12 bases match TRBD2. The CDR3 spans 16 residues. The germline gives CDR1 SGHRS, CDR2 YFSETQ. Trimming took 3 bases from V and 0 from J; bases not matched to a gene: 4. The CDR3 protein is CASSYTSGGTSYEQYF. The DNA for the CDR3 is TGCGCCAGCAGCTACACTAGCGGGGGGACCTCCTACGAGCAGTACTTC.

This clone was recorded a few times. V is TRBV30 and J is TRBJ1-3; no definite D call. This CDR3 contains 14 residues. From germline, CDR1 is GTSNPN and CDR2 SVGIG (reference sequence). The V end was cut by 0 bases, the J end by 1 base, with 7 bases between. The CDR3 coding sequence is TGTGCCTGGAGTGTTTCGGTTTCTGGAAACACCATATATTTT. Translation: CAWSVSVSGNTIYF.

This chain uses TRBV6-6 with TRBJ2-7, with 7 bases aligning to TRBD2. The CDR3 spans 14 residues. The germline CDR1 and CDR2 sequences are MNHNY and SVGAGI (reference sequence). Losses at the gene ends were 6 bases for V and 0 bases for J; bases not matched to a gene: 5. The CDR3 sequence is CASRVGGSSYEQYF. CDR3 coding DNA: TGTGCCAGCAGGGTAGGCGGGAGCTCCTACGAGCAGTACTTC.

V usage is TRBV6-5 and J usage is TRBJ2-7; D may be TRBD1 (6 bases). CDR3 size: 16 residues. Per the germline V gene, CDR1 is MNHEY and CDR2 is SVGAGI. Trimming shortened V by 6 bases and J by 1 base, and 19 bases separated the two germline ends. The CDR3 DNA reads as TGTGCCAGCAGATACCTCAGGGGTTTTGGGTCCTACGAGCAGTACTTC. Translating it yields CASRYLRGFGSYEQYF.

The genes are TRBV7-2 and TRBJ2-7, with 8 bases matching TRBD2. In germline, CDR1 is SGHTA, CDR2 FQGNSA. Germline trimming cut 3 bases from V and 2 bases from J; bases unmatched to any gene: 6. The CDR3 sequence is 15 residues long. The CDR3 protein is CASSFNSGAAYEQYF. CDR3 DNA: TGTGCCAGCAGCTTTAATAGCGGGGCCGCCTACGAGCAGTACTTC.

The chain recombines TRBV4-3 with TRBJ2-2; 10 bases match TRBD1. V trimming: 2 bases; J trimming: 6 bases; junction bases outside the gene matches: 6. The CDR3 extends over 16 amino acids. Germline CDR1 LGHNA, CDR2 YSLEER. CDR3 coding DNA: TGCGCCAGCAGCCAAAGTCCCGGGACAGGGGCCGGGGAGCTGTTTTTT. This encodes CASSQSPGTGAGELFF.

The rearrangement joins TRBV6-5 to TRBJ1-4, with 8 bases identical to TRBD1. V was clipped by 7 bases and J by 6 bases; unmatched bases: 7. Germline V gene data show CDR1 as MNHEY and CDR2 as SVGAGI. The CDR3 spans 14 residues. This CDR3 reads CASTKAQGDEKLFF. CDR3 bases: TGTGCCAGCACTAAAGCACAGGGGGATGAAAAACTGTTTTTT.

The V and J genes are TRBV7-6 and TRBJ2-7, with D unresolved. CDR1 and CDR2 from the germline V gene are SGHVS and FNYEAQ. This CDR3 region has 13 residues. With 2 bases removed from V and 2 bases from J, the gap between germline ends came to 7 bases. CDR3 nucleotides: TGTGCCAGCAGCTTATCCTCTCCCTACGAGCAGTACTTC. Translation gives CASSLSSPYEQYF.

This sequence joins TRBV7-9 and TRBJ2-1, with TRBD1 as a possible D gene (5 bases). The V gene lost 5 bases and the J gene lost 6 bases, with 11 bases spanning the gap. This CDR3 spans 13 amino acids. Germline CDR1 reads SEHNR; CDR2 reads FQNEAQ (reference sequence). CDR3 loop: CASSQMGLNEQFF. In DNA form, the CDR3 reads TGTGCCAGCAGCCAGATGGGGCTCAATGAGCAGTTCTTC.

The CDR3 DNA is TGTGCCAGCAGTTTACTGCCTAGCGGTTTTAGCTCCTACAATGAGCAGTTCTTC. It encodes CASSLLPSGFSSYNEQFF. The chain is built from TRBV27 and TRBJ2-1; 7 nucleotides line up with TRBD2. Germline V gives CDR1 MNHEY, CDR2 SMNVEV (reference sequence). The CDR3 spans 18 residues. Germline trimming cut 2 bases from V and 0 bases from J; bases unmatched to any gene: 10.